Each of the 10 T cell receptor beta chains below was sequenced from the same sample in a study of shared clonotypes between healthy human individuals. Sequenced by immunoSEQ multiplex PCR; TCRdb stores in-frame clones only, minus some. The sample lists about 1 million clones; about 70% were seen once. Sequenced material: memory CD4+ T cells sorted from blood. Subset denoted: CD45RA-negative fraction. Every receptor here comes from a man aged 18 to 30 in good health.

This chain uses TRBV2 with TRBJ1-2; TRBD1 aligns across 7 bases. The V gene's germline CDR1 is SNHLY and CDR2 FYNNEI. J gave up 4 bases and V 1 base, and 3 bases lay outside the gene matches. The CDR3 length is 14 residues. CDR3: CASSEGTGFYGYTF. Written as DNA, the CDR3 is TGTGCCAGCAGTGAAGGGACAGGTTTCTATGGCTACACCTTC.

The DNA for the CDR3 is TGCGCCAGCAGCCAAGATTTAGCGAGTTGGGCCAATTCACCCCTCCACTTT. It is translated as CASSQDLASWANSPLHF. The chain employs TRBV4-1 and TRBJ1-6; D unclear. Germline CDR1 MGHRA, CDR2 YSYEKL. The CDR3 extends over 17 amino acids. Trimming pared 0 bases from V and 7 bases from J, leaving 16 bases between.

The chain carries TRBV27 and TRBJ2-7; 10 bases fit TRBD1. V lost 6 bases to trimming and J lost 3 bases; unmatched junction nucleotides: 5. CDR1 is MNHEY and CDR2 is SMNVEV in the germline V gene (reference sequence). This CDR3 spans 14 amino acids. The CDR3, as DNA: TGTGCCAGCAGCGGTCGGGACAGGGGCTACGAGCAGTACTTC. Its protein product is CASSGRDRGYEQYF.

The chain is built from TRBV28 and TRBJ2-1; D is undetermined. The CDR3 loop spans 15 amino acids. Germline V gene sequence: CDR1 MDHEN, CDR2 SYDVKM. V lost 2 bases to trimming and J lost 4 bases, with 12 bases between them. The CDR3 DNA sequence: TGTGCCAGCAGTTTAGTCCAGGATGGATACAATGAGCAGTTCTTC. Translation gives CASSLVQDGYNEQFF. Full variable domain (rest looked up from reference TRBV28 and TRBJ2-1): DVKVTQSSRYLVKRTGEKVFLECVQDMDHENMFWYRQDPGLGLRLIYFSYDVKMKEKGDIPEGYSVSREKKERFSLILESASTNQTSMYLCASSLVQDGYNEQFFGPGTRLTVL.

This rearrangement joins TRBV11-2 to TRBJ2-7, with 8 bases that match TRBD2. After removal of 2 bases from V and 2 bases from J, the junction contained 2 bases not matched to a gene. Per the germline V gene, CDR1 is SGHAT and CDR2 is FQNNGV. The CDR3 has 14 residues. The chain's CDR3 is CASSLNGRAYEQYF. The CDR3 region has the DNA TGTGCCAGCAGCTTAAACGGGAGGGCCTACGAGCAGTACTTC.

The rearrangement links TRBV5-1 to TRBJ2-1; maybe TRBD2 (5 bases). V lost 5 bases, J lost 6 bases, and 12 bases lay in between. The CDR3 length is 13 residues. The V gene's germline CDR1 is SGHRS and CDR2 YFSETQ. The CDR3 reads CASSLGSPNEQFF. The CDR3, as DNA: TGCGCCAGCAGTTTAGGGAGTCCCAATGAGCAGTTCTTC.

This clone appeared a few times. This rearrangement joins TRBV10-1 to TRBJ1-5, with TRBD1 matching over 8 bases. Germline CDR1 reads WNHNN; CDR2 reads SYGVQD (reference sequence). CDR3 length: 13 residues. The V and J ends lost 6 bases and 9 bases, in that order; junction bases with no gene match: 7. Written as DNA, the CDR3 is TGCGCCAGCAGCGGTACAGGGGGACGGCCCCAGCATTTT. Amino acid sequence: CASSGTGGRPQHF.

CDR3: CASSPATGGGEAFF. In DNA form, the CDR3 reads TGTGCCAGCTCACCCGCAACGGGGGGCGGGGAAGCTTTCTTT. This chain links TRBV18 with TRBJ1-1; a weak D match, TRBD1 (6 bases). V was clipped by 3 bases and J by 8 bases, with 16 bases between them. The CDR3 extends over 14 amino acids. From germline, CDR1 is KGHSH and CDR2 LQKENI.

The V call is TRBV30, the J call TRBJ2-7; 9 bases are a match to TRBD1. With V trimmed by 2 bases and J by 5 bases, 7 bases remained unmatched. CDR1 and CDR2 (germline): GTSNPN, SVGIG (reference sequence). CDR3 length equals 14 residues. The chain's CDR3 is CAWSRGTGTHEQYF. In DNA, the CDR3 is TGTGCCTGGAGTCGGGGGACAGGGACCCACGAGCAGTACTTC.

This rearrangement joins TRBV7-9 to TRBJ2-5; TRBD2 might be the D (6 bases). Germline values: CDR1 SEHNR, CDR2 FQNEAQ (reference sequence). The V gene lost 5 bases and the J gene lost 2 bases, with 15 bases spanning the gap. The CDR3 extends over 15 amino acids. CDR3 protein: CASSRGDFTQETQYF. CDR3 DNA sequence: TGTGCCAGCAGCCGAGGGGACTTCACTCAAGAGACCCAGTACTTC.